The 9 T cell receptor beta chains below all came from one sample that was sequenced in a study of blood T cells in healthy people across ages. A sample-barcoded 5' primer and a J-beta primer mix were used in a second PCR of about 6 to 12 cycles. MiXCR was run by TCRdb on the 5' RACE reads, yielding one entry per CDR3 protein. The table lists around 1,500,000 distinct CDR3 sequences, approximately 38% of them singletons, with roughly 8.2% in the top ten. The sequencing sample was made of blood. All receptors come from a woman younger than 30 in good health.

The chain is built from TRBV6-5 and TRBJ2-1, with D possibly being TRBD2 (6 bases). The germline V gene has CDR1 MNHEY and CDR2 SVGAGI. Trimming pared 2 bases from V and 0 bases from J, leaving 8 bases between. CDR3 length: 15 amino acids. The CDR3 sequence is CASSYEDYSYNEQFF. In DNA, the CDR3 is TGTGCCAGCAGTTACGAGGACTACTCCTACAATGAGCAGTTCTTC.

This chain connects TRBV12-3 or TRBV12-4 to TRBJ2-3; no definite D call. Between the trimmed V and J ends, which lost 4 bases and 0 bases, there was a span of 8 bases. CDR3 length equals 14 residues. CDR3 in DNA: TGTGCCAGCAGTTCGTCGACTAGCACAGATACGCAGTATTTT. This gives the protein CASSSSTSTDTQYF.

V gene TRBV7-9 combines with J gene TRBJ2-7; D uncertain. CDR1 is SEHNR, CDR2 FQNEAQ, per germline (reference sequence). This CDR3 region has 15 residues. The V end lost 0 bases, the J end lost 0 bases, and 9 bases lay between the germline ends. Written as DNA, the CDR3 is TGTGCCAGCAGCTTAGCGTCAGAAAACTCCTACGAGCAGTACTTC. Its protein is CASSLASENSYEQYF.

The chain joins TRBV29-1 to TRBJ2-3; D is unresolved. With 7 bases removed from V and 6 bases from J, the gap between germline ends came to 14 bases. In germline, CDR1 is SQVTM, CDR2 ANQGSEA. The CDR3 covers 12 residues. CDR3 nucleotides: TGCAGCGCCCGGGCTTCCGGGGATACGCAGTATTTT. This sequence encodes CSARASGDTQYF.

V is TRBV4-1 and J is TRBJ1-2; 7 bases map to TRBD1. V was clipped by 0 bases and J by 6 bases; unmatched bases: 16. The germline V gene encodes CDR1 MGHRA and CDR2 YSYEKL. This CDR3 comprises 18 residues. CDR3 protein: CASSQDPRKGGGRDGYTF. DNA for the CDR3: TGCGCCAGCAGCCAAGATCCGAGGAAAGGGGGCGGACGGGATGGCTACACCTTC.

J is TRBJ1-1 and V is TRBV2; TRBD1 might be the D (5 bases). Trimming took off 8 bases at V and 6 bases at J, with 7 bases between the two ends. Germline CDR1 SNHLY, CDR2 FYNNEI. This CDR3 is built from 10 residues. CDR3 loop: CASGHAEAFF. As DNA, the CDR3 is TGTGCCAGCGGACACGCTGAAGCTTTCTTT.

This clonotype has more than one count but fewer than ten. This rearrangement joins TRBV6-1 to TRBJ2-3; a weak D match, TRBD1 (6 bases). From germline, CDR1 is MNHNS and CDR2 SASEGT. The CDR3 spans 16 residues. V was cut by 4 bases and J by 0 bases, with 14 bases left in between. CDR3 DNA: TGTGCCAGCAGTGGCTTGAACAGGGCTAGCACAGATACGCAGTATTTT. It is translated as CASSGLNRASTDTQYF.

The DNA for the CDR3 is TGTGCCAGCAGTGAAGCCCTGCAGAACGGGAATCGCGAGCAGTACTTC. Translated, it gives CASSEALQNGNREQYF. This chain links TRBV6-1 with TRBJ2-7, with a tentative D call TRBD2 (5 bases). The V end lost 0 bases, the J end lost 6 bases, and 18 bases lay between the germline ends. Per germline, CDR1 MNHNS and CDR2 SASEGT. The CDR3 loop spans 16 amino acids.

The chain employs TRBV15 and TRBJ2-7; D gene unclear. Germline values: CDR1 LNHNV, CDR2 YYDKDF (reference sequence). Trimming pared 1 base from V and 3 bases from J, leaving 7 bases between. The CDR3 is 13 residues long. CDR3 nucleotides: TGTGCCACCAGCAGAGTCCTCCTCTACGAGCAGTACTTC. Translating gives CATSRVLLYEQYF. The variable domain in full, with the rest retrieved from reference TRBV15 and TRBJ2-7, is DAMVIQNPRYQVTQFGKPVTLSCSQTLNHNVMYWYQQKSSQAPKLLFHYYDKDFNNEADTPDNFQSRRPNTSFCFLDIRSPGLGDTAMYLCATSRVLLYEQYFGPGTRLTVT.